These 24 T cell receptor beta chains came from one sample sequenced in a study of cytotoxic CD8 clonotypes in ibrutinib-treated CLL. Generated by immunoSEQ multiplex PCR, the TCRdb table keeps only in-frame clones and is missing some. Of approximately 150,000 clones listed, around nine tenths are singletons. Specimen: PBMCs, collected at disease progression, from a patient treated with ibrutinib. The receptors stem from a human donor with chronic lymphocytic leukemia.

The chain recombines TRBV28 with TRBJ2-4; D not certain. The CDR3 contains 14 residues. CDR1 and CDR2 (germline): MDHEN, SYDVKM. V lost 4 bases, J lost 2 bases, and 9 bases lay in between. CDR3: CASSWKVPKNIQYF. The CDR3 region has the DNA TGTGCCAGCAGTTGGAAGGTCCCCAAAAACATTCAGTACTTC.

The CDR3 sequence: CASSFDRAGKLFF. Written as DNA, the CDR3 is TGTGCCAGCAGCTTTGACAGGGCAGGAAAACTGTTTTTT. V gene TRBV7-9 combines with J gene TRBJ1-4; TRBD1 matches at 7 bases. The CDR3 covers 13 residues. Germline CDR1 SEHNR, CDR2 FQNEAQ (reference sequence). V trimming: 3 bases; J trimming: 10 bases; junction bases outside the gene matches: 5.

This chain joins TRBV5-1 and TRBJ2-3; 8 nucleotides match TRBD2. The CDR3 has 15 amino acids. Germline assignment: CDR1 SGHRS and CDR2 YFSETQ. The V and J ends lost 4 bases and 2 bases, in that order; junction bases with no gene match: 6. The CDR3 here is CASSLSGANTDTQYF. CDR3 DNA sequence: TGCGCCAGCAGCCTTAGCGGGGCGAACACAGATACGCAGTATTTT.

The chain carries TRBV7-6 and TRBJ1-1; D possibly corresponds to TRBD1 (5 bases). Trimming removed 4 bases at V and 3 bases at J, with 21 bases between. The CDR3 loop spans 17 amino acids. Germline V gene data show CDR1 as SGHVS and CDR2 as FNYEAQ. CDR3 bases: TGTGCCAGCAGCTATAGTAATGGGGGGGTCAGTGACACTGAAGCTTTCTTT. Amino acids: CASSYSNGGVSDTEAFF.

The chain carries TRBV6-1 and TRBJ2-7; tentative D call: TRBD1 (7 bases). The germline V and J ends were trimmed by 7 bases and 3 bases, with 10 bases remaining between them. The CDR3 sequence is 12 residues long. Germline CDR1 reads MNHNS; CDR2 reads SASEGT. CDR3 bases: TGTGCCAGCACCCAGGGGGGCTACGAGCAGTACTTC. Its translation: CASTQGGYEQYF.

This clone was counted a single time. The chain uses TRBV4-1 and TRBJ2-5; TRBD1 aligns across 8 bases. The CDR3 has 17 residues. Germline V gene data show CDR1 as MGHRA and CDR2 as YSYEKL. The ends lost 0 bases at V and 4 bases at J; junction bases unmatched: 10. The chain's CDR3 is CASSQDLDRGFGETQYF. CDR3 sequence (DNA): TGCGCCAGCAGCCAAGACCTTGACAGGGGTTTTGGAGAGACCCAGTACTTC.

The chain couples TRBV5-8 to TRBJ2-6; 9 bases align to TRBD1. This CDR3 contains 19 residues. V lost 4 bases, J lost 0 bases, and 11 bases stayed unmatched. Germline CDR1 and CDR2: SGHTS and YDEGEE. The CDR3 coding sequence is TGTGCCAGCAGCCAGGGGACAGGGAGACGGTTCTCTGGGGCCAACGTCCTGACTTTC. This encodes CASSQGTGRRFSGANVLTF.

J is TRBJ1-3 and V is TRBV5-1; D is unresolved. Germline V gene data show CDR1 as SGHRS and CDR2 as YFSETQ. Trimming stripped 0 bases from V and 7 bases from J, with 11 bases between. The CDR3 loop spans 14 amino acids. In DNA form, the CDR3 reads TGCGCCAGCAGCTTGGGTTGGCTCGGTAACACCATATATTTT. It codes for CASSLGWLGNTIYF.

The chain couples TRBV7-3 to TRBJ2-3; maybe TRBD1 (6 bases). The germline gives CDR1 SGHTA, CDR2 FQGTGA. The CDR3 totals 16 residues. V shed 5 bases and J shed 10 bases, with 25 bases lying between them. The CDR3, as DNA: TGTGCCAGCAGCGTGGACAGAGCATCCGTCTTTAGTCCGCAGTATTTT. Translated: CASSVDRASVFSPQYF.

The chain couples TRBV4-1 to TRBJ2-7; 7 bases line up with TRBD2. This CDR3 contains 15 residues. Germline assignment: CDR1 MGHRA and CDR2 YSYEKL. The V gene end was trimmed by 4 bases and the J gene end by 2 bases; junction bases not matched to a gene: 8. CDR3 region: CASSRLVGGAYEQYF. The CDR3 DNA follows: TGCGCCAGCAGCCGCCTGGTGGGGGGGGCCTACGAGCAGTACTTC.

V and J are TRBV6-5 and TRBJ1-2; D not certain. The germline gives CDR1 MNHEY, CDR2 SVGAGI. V was cut by 2 bases and J by 7 bases, with 11 bases left in between. The CDR3 loop spans 13 amino acids. CDR3 sequence (DNA): TGTGCCAGCAGTTACAGGAGTGTGAGTGGCTACACCTTC. It encodes CASSYRSVSGYTF.

V gene TRBV29-1 combines with J gene TRBJ1-3; D gene uncertain. Germline V lookup: CDR1 SQVTM, CDR2 ANQGSEA. The CDR3 is 12 amino acids. Trimming shortened V by 6 bases and J by 2 bases, and 8 bases separated the two germline ends. The CDR3 loop reads CSVTSTGNTIYF. CDR3 in DNA: TGCAGCGTGACAAGTACTGGAAACACCATATATTTT.

This clone was counted a single time. The chain uses TRBV6-4 and TRBJ2-3; 11 bases are a match to TRBD1. Germline V gives CDR1 MRHNA, CDR2 SNTAGT. J was trimmed by 5 bases and V by 3 bases; bases with no gene match: 7. This CDR3 spans 16 amino acids. Written as DNA, the CDR3 is TGTGCCAGCAGTGATGGGACCGGGACAGGGGGAGATACGCAGTATTTT. It yields the protein CASSDGTGTGGDTQYF.

This sequence joins TRBV9 and TRBJ2-7; 8 positions match TRBD2. V lost 0 bases and J lost 6; bases outside the gene matches: 17. This CDR3 region has 18 residues. From germline, CDR1 is SGDLS and CDR2 YYNGEE. Here the CDR3 reads CASSVGGGSGGPAFEQYF. The CDR3 DNA follows: TGTGCCAGCAGCGTAGGAGGGGGGAGCGGGGGCCCTGCTTTCGAGCAGTACTTC.

This chain links TRBV6-5 with TRBJ2-5; D might be TRBD2 (6 bases). V was clipped by 6 bases and J by 7 bases, with 18 bases between them. The CDR3 consists of 14 residues. Germline V gene lookup returns CDR1 MNHEY and CDR2 SVGAGI. The CDR3 DNA follows: TGTGCCAGCAGACCCAGTGGGGAGGCGGGGACCCAGTACTTC. It is translated as CASRPSGEAGTQYF.

The gene calls are TRBV29-1 and TRBJ2-3, with D possibly matching TRBD1 (6 bases). Germline V gene lookup returns CDR1 SQVTM and CDR2 ANQGSEA. V gave up 7 bases and J gave up 0 bases, with 14 bases separating them. The CDR3 is made up of 14 amino acids. The CDR3 spells CSGQGWASTDTQYF. CDR3 sequence (DNA): TGCAGCGGTCAGGGGTGGGCTAGCACAGATACGCAGTATTTT.

This clone was observed once. The V call is TRBV7-2, the J call TRBJ2-5; D is uncertain. V was shortened by 0 bases and J by 7 bases, with 9 bases between the two germline ends. CDR3 length: 13 amino acids. Germline V lookup: CDR1 SGHTA, CDR2 FQGNSA. CDR3 residues: CASSLAVGRTQYF. Written as DNA, the CDR3 is TGTGCCAGCAGCTTAGCGGTAGGACGGACCCAGTACTTC.

Regarding this clone: The germline gene is not matched at one end of the junction; a read error may be the cause. The genes are TRBV7-7 and TRBJ2-1, with a possible D match to TRBD2 (5 bases). This CDR3 is built from 17 residues. Germline lookup yields CDR1 SSHAT and CDR2 FNYEAQ (reference sequence). CDR3 sequence: CASSPYSLGVPFNEQFF. The CDR3 DNA reads as TGTGCTAGCAGCCCGTACTCCCTGGGAGTCCCCTTCAATGAGCAGTTCTTC.

The chain combines TRBV7-3 with TRBJ2-5, with 7 bases aligning to TRBD2. The CDR3 length is 13 residues. Per the germline V gene, CDR1 is SGHTA and CDR2 is FQGTGA. The V segment lost 5 bases and the J segment 9 bases; nucleotides outside the gene matches: 9. CDR3 region: CASSPRGREAQYF. CDR3 bases: TGTGCCAGCAGCCCCCGTGGTCGGGAGGCCCAGTACTTC.

This clone was recorded once. The chain is built from TRBV7-2 and TRBJ1-1, with D possibly being TRBD1 (5 bases). The germline CDR1 and CDR2 sequences are SGHTA and FQGNSA. Trimming left V 5 bases short and J 4 bases short, with 20 bases between. This CDR3 comprises 16 residues. DNA of the CDR3: TGTGCCAGCAGCCCGCGCTCGATAGGGGTGCGCACTGAAGCTTTCTTT. Translation: CASSPRSIGVRTEAFF.

This clone has only a few counts. The CDR3 nucleotides are TGTGCCAGCAGTTACTCATACCGCACTGCGGACTATGGCTACACCTTC. This gives the protein CASSYSYRTADYGYTF. V gene TRBV6-5 combines with J gene TRBJ1-2; unclear D gene. The CDR3 runs to 16 residues. The germline V gene encodes CDR1 MNHEY and CDR2 SVGAGI. Trimming took off 0 bases at V and 3 bases at J, with 14 bases between the two ends.

The chain links TRBV7-2 to TRBJ1-2; D ambiguous. Germline CDR1 SGHTA, CDR2 FQGNSA. V lost 5 bases to trimming and J lost 7 bases, with 8 bases between them. CDR3 length equals 11 residues. Written as DNA, the CDR3 is TGTGCCAGCAGCCAGTTGCGTGGCTACACCTTC. Its protein product is CASSQLRGYTF.

V and J are TRBV28 and TRBJ2-7; TRBD1 aligns across 8 bases. The V gene end was trimmed by 5 bases and the J gene end by 4 bases; junction bases not matched to a gene: 10. The CDR3 runs 15 residues. The V gene's germline CDR1 is MDHEN and CDR2 SYDVKM. The CDR3 nucleotides are TGTGCCAGCAGTCTACATCCGCGGACAGGGTACGAGCAGTACTTC. Protein product: CASSLHPRTGYEQYF.

This chain links TRBV7-2 with TRBJ1-3; unclear D gene. V shed 1 base and J shed 0 bases, with 10 bases lying between them. This CDR3 contains 16 residues. CDR1 SGHTA and CDR2 FQGNSA come from the germline V gene. CDR3 in amino acids: CASSLEGHSSGNTIYF. The CDR3 DNA reads as TGTGCCAGCAGCTTAGAGGGTCATAGCTCTGGAAACACCATATATTTT.